The present entry profiles one TCR beta chain with its context. The clone's antigen remains unknown. Per-nucleotide qualities are absent, and no much larger clonotype sits a single base away. The data stem from a study of human T cells and chemical hapten exposure (dated by TCRdb to about 2021). Context from the whole study: For sensitization, 2% DPC in acetone was applied to a 2 cm by 2 cm area of upper inner arm skin. Patch tests used Finn chambers with 0.01% DPC on the upper back, scored after 6 days by International Contact Dermatitis Research Group standards. For TCR sequencing, blood came from over 25 alopecia patients at anywhere from one to four time points (pre-sensitization, 2, 6 and 24 weeks). Throughout the approximately 25-week study period, patients were also given weekly therapeutic DPC doses on the scalp. Most of the patients in the cohort were female, and the cohort covered alopecia areata with under or over 50% scalp involvement, alopecia totalis and alopecia universalis. Blood was sampled from patients pre-sensitization (week 0) and at 2, 6 and about 24 weeks after DPC sensitization. Peripheral blood TCR repertoire changes were tracked in vivo in alopecia patients during primary and secondary sensitization to the hapten diphenylcyclopropenone (DPC). Libraries were pooled for sequencing, and per-sample TCR yields varied mainly because of small differences in library volumes within the pool. What the authors observed across the whole study: Expanded TCRs formed significantly more large CDR3 similarity clusters than pre-sensitization or healthy control sets, consistent with antigen-driven responses. Patch test score was positively correlated with the number of PT1 expanded TCRs, with significance at thresholds 8, 16 and 32 but not at 4. All patients had alopecia, a presumed autoimmune disease, so their immune response might differ from that of healthy individuals. Repeated subsampling changed both the strength of the expansion versus patch-test correlation and the threshold at which that correlation became significant. No change with DPC sensitization was found in the number of TCRs above 1 in 1000 frequency, and no evidence of global repertoire structure alterations was found.

The method behind the library was RACE. The sequencer was a NextSeq 500. Library preparation attached unique molecular identifiers to individual cDNA molecules for quantitative, reproducible TCR counting. Both TCR alpha and TCR beta chains were sequenced from each blood RNA sample. As for how the authors treated the data: Samples had a median of roughly 99,000 TCRs, with a range from 23,224 to 690,600. The Decombinator software suite was used to annotate V, J and CDR3 in the TCR reads. Every sample was subsampled to the same number of TCRs (28,000) for the PS versus PT1 abundance plots. Expanded TCRs were defined as absent before sensitization and observed at least eight times at the 2-week time point. Clones were called with MiXCR by TCRdb after fastp trimmed the public reads at Q25, and only in-frame beta chains were retained. Identical CDR3 proteins give one entry, which carries the most common genes and DNA. The V and J calls and clone size come from TCRdb's table, not from the authors' own analysis. The sample contains over 130,000 distinct CDR3 sequences, about 12% of them found a single time. Around 1.4% of the sample comes from the top ten.

The intended sense of this specimen's time point label: patch test 2, 6 weeks after DPC sensitization. The treatment or condition label corresponds to: therapeutic diphenylcyclopropenone sensitization with weekly scalp DPC. At each patch-test visit, blood was drawn before the patch test was applied. To be eligible, patients had to be aged 18 to 70, diagnosed with alopecia and judged suitable for DPC therapy, while pregnant patients were excluded. Total RNA was isolated from unfractionated whole blood collected in Tempus Blood RNA tubes. V gives up 2 bases and J gives up 1 base, and the segment between their germline ends measures 3 bases. CDR1 and CDR2, looked up from the germline V gene, are WSHSY and SAAADI. Its CDR3 holds 13 amino acids, cysteine through phenylalanine. Only the CDR3 region is kept as DNA, spanning 39 bases read in frame from base 1.

The origin of this receptor is a woman aged 45-65 years with alopecia areata. Some clones in this sample may be carry-over from other donors' samples. The chain is assembled from TRBV10-2 and TRBJ2-4; no confident D gene assignment can be made. The sample was whole blood, taken in connection with sensitization to the hapten diphenylcyclopropenone (DPC). The CDR3 reads CASSEQAKNIQYF. The bases read TGCGCCAGCAGTGAGCAGGCCAAAAACATTCAGTACTTC.